A single sample gave rise to the 9 T cell receptor beta chains below, sequenced in a study of radiotherapy plus CTLA-4 blockade in lung cancer. TCRdb keeps only in-frame clones here, not all; method: immunoSEQ multiplex PCR. Of fewer than 150,000 clones in the sample, about four fifths are singletons; the top ten hold around 4.8%. Sequencing used peripheral blood, obtained from a patient treated with radiotherapy plus ipilimumab. These TCRs come from a human donor with non-small cell lung cancer who had a partial response to radiotherapy plus ipilimumab.

The chain has TRBV6-1 and TRBJ2-5, with 9 bases lining up with TRBD2. With the DNA end fitting TRBJ2-7 better, the J assignment may be wrong. This CDR3 region has 15 residues. Germline lookup yields CDR1 MNHNS and CDR2 SASEGT. CDR3 sequence: CASSEIRLAAYEQYF. The CDR3 DNA reads as TGTGCCAGCAGTGAAATTCGACTAGCGGCCTACGAGCAGTACTTC.

This clone was observed a handful of times. V and J are TRBV4-1 and TRBJ1-5; possibly TRBD1 for D (5 bases). V was clipped by 3 bases and J by 4 bases, with 13 bases between them. The CDR3 consists of 15 residues. Germline CDR1 is MGHRA and CDR2 is YSYEKL. The CDR3 loop reads CASSHDRQLNQPQHF. The CDR3 region has the DNA TGCGCCAGCAGCCACGACCGACAGTTAAATCAGCCCCAGCATTTT.

The chain carries TRBV5-1 and TRBJ2-2; TRBD1 is a possible D gene (5 bases). Looked up from germline, CDR1 is SGHRS and CDR2 is YFSETQ. V gave up 5 bases and J gave up 3 bases, with 11 bases separating them. The CDR3 contains 14 residues. This CDR3 is CASRTDSYTGELFF. In nucleotides, the CDR3 is TGCGCCAGCAGGACAGACTCTTACACCGGGGAGCTGTTTTTT.

Here the CDR3 reads CASSLMVGRGQYF. CDR3 nucleotide sequence: TGTGCCAGCAGCTTAATGGTGGGCAGGGGGCAGTATTTT. The chain couples TRBV7-6 to TRBJ2-3; weak D call: TRBD1 (6 bases). V lost 2 bases and J lost 11, with 14 bases in between. This CDR3 region has 13 residues. Germline V gene sequence: CDR1 SGHVS, CDR2 FNYEAQ.

The J gene is TRBJ2-3, the V gene TRBV19; tentatively, D is TRBD2 (5 bases). The CDR3 extends over 13 amino acids. Germline-derived CDR1 and CDR2 are LNHDA and SQIVND (reference sequence). The V end was cut by 5 bases, the J end by 6 bases, with 12 bases between. CDR3 amino acids: CASSVERKDTQYF. CDR3 coding DNA: TGTGCCAGTAGTGTCGAGCGGAAGGATACGCAGTATTTT.

The V and J genes are TRBV13 and TRBJ2-2; 7 positions match TRBD1. Germline V gene data show CDR1 as PRHDT and CDR2 as FYEKMQ (reference sequence). The CDR3 extends over 15 amino acids. Trimming removed 1 base from V and 3 bases from J; junction bases left unmatched: 2. The CDR3 nucleotides are TGTGCCAGCAGCTTAGACAGGGGATACACCGGGGAGCTGTTTTTT. Its translation: CASSLDRGYTGELFF.

The chain joins TRBV29-1 to TRBJ1-5, with 8 positions matching TRBD1. With 4 bases clipped from V and 6 bases from J, the junction kept 5 bases outside the gene matches. The CDR3 is 13 amino acids. The germline V gene has CDR1 SQVTM and CDR2 ANQGSEA. The CDR3 DNA reads as TGCAGCGTTGGACAGGGGTGGGGTCAGCCCCAGCATTTT. As protein: CSVGQGWGQPQHF.

J is TRBJ2-7 and V is TRBV25-1; tentatively, D is TRBD1 (5 bases). Germline-derived CDR1 and CDR2 are MGHDK and SYGVNS. The CDR3 extends over 14 amino acids. The ends were cut back, 2 bases at V and 8 bases at J, with 16 bases in the middle. CDR3 bases: TGTGCCAGCAGTGAAGGGGCCACTCTCTCCAAGCAGTACTTC. Protein product: CASSEGATLSKQYF.

The rearrangement links TRBV29-1 to TRBJ2-2; D might be TRBD1 (6 bases). This CDR3 region has 15 residues. V was shortened by 6 bases and J by 5 bases, with 19 bases between the two germline ends. CDR1 and CDR2 (germline): SQVTM, ANQGSEA. The CDR3 reads CSVLSGTLMTGELFF. The CDR3 coding sequence is TGCAGCGTCCTATCCGGGACACTCATGACCGGGGAGCTGTTTTTT.